A single sample is the source of the 13 T cell receptor beta chains below, sequenced in a study of a mutant IDH1 vaccine in newly diagnosed glioma. Time point described: baseline, week 1 (first vaccination visit). Noted treatment: pre-vaccination baseline after standard-of-care therapy. Assay: immunoSEQ multiplex PCR; the TCRdb copy retains only in-frame clones and omits some. The sample lists 85,000 to 100,000 clones, approximately 90% occurring once. The sample here was PBMCs, taken from a glioma patient treated with radiotherapy, temozolomide or both. These receptors all stem from a woman aged 50 to 60 with glioma.

The chain combines TRBV27 with TRBJ2-7; 7 nucleotides align to TRBD2. The germline CDR1 and CDR2 sequences are MNHEY and SMNVEV (reference sequence). This CDR3 contains 15 residues. The junction had 10 bases not matched to a gene; V was cut back by 5 bases and J by 3 bases. The DNA for the CDR3 is TGTGCCAGCAGTGTGATTAGCGGGCCCTACTACGAGCAGTACTTC. Protein product: CASSVISGPYYEQYF.

CDR3 in DNA: TGCGCCAGCAGCGCGGGGACCGGCACCGGGGAGCTGTTTTTT. Encoded protein: CASSAGTGTGELFF. The rearrangement links TRBV5-1 to TRBJ2-2; weak D call: TRBD2 (6 bases). Germline V CDR1 and CDR2: SGHRS, YFSETQ. This CDR3 is 14 amino acids long. V lost 4 bases and J 4 bases, leaving 11 bases between the germline ends.

The table lists this clone with a count of one. The rearrangement uses TRBV27 and TRBJ2-3, with D possibly TRBD2 on 6 matching bases. With 3 bases removed from V and 0 bases from J, the gap between germline ends came to 10 bases. Germline V gene sequence: CDR1 MNHEY, CDR2 SMNVEV (reference sequence). The CDR3 runs 15 residues. The CDR3 spells CASSLGGLSTDTQYF. In DNA form, the CDR3 reads TGTGCCAGCAGTTTGGGGGGTCTGAGCACAGATACGCAGTATTTT.

In its sample, this clone was seen once. The gene calls are TRBV18 and TRBJ2-3; 8 bases are a match to TRBD2. Germline assignment: CDR1 KGHSH and CDR2 LQKENI. The V gene end was trimmed by 6 bases and the J gene end by 5 bases; junction bases not matched to a gene: 7. The CDR3 runs to 14 residues. CDR3 protein: CASSRGLAGDTQYF. CDR3 DNA sequence: TGTGCCAGCTCCCGTGGGCTAGCGGGAGATACGCAGTATTTT.

The genes are TRBV5-1 and TRBJ2-3, with 11 bases aligning to TRBD2. The length of the CDR3 is 21 residues. CDR1 and CDR2 (germline): SGHRS, YFSETQ. After removal of 0 bases from V and 2 bases from J, the junction contained 17 bases not matched to a gene. The CDR3 DNA is TGCGCCAGCAGCTTGGCAATCGGGGGAACAGGGACTAGCGGACCCACAGATACGCAGTATTTT. Translating gives CASSLAIGGTGTSGPTDTQYF.

This rearrangement joins TRBV10-2 to TRBJ2-2; 13 nucleotides align to TRBD2. J was trimmed by 6 bases and V by 9 bases; bases with no gene match: 1. The CDR3 has 13 amino acids. Germline CDR1 and CDR2: WSHSY and SAAADI. The CDR3 loop is CASGLAGAGELFF. Here the CDR3 DNA reads TGCGCCAGTGGACTAGCGGGAGCCGGGGAGCTGTTTTTT.

The rearrangement links TRBV27 to TRBJ2-7; tentatively, D is TRBD1 (6 bases). The CDR3 is made up of 13 amino acids. CDR1 is MNHEY and CDR2 is SMNVEV in the germline V gene (reference sequence). Trimming took 5 bases from V and 5 from J, leaving 13 bases between them. This CDR3 is CASSHAGTNEQYF. CDR3 nucleotides: TGTGCCAGCAGTCACGCCGGGACAAACGAGCAGTACTTC.

The rearrangement joins TRBV7-3 to TRBJ2-2, with D hard to call. The germline CDR1 and CDR2 sequences are SGHTA and FQGTGA. The V end was cut by 3 bases, the J end by 0 bases, with 8 bases between. The CDR3 has 15 residues. The DNA of the CDR3 is TGTGCCAGCAGCTTGATGGAAGCGAACACCGGGGAGCTGTTTTTT. It encodes CASSLMEANTGELFF.

This clone came up once. V is TRBV27 and J is TRBJ2-7; D is perhaps TRBD1 (6 bases). Germline V CDR1 and CDR2: MNHEY, SMNVEV (reference sequence). The V end lost 0 bases, the J end lost 3 bases, and 12 bases lay between the germline ends. CDR3 length equals 15 residues. CDR3 region: CASSLSRDRFYEQYF. The CDR3 DNA reads as TGTGCCAGCAGTTTATCAAGAGACAGGTTCTACGAGCAGTACTTC.

This clone was recorded only once. The rearrangement uses TRBV2 and TRBJ2-5; 9 bases are a match to TRBD1. Per the germline V gene, CDR1 is SNHLY and CDR2 is FYNNEI. V shed 10 bases, J shed 5 bases, and the junction held 5 bases outside the gene matches. The CDR3 sequence is 12 residues long. CDR3 region: CATNRGQETQYF. The CDR3 DNA follows: TGTGCCACTAACAGGGGGCAGGAGACCCAGTACTTC.

This chain joins TRBV6-5 and TRBJ2-1; no clear D gene. The CDR3 spans 13 residues. Germline V gene data show CDR1 as MNHEY and CDR2 as SVGAGI. The V and J ends lost 5 bases and 7 bases respectively, with 12 bases between them. The CDR3 DNA is TGTGCCAGCAGTACAACCCTAAGGAATGAGCAGTTCTTC. Protein product: CASSTTLRNEQFF.

The rearrangement uses TRBV18 and TRBJ1-5, with TRBD1 matching over 8 bases. Germline-derived CDR1 and CDR2 are KGHSH and LQKENI. Unmatched junction bases numbered 6, after V lost 6 bases and J lost 5 bases. The CDR3 extends over 14 amino acids. CDR3 in amino acids: CASSPTGDDQPQHF. Written as DNA, the CDR3 is TGTGCCAGCTCCCCGACAGGGGACGATCAGCCCCAGCATTTT.

The V and J genes are TRBV29-1 and TRBJ2-1; D may be TRBD2 (6 bases). The germline CDR1 and CDR2 sequences are SQVTM and ANQGSEA. This CDR3 is built from 16 residues. The V and J ends lost 0 bases and 2 bases respectively, with 14 bases between them. In DNA form, the CDR3 reads TGCAGCGTTGAAGATTCAGCGCGGGACGCCTACAATGAGCAGTTCTTC. Protein product: CSVEDSARDAYNEQFF.